Described below is a single T cell receptor (beta chain) sequence and its context. No antigen is known for it. This record belongs to a study of cytomegalovirus exposure and HLA in healthy donors. Between the trimmed V and J ends, which lost 0 bases and 3 bases, there was a span of 9 bases. The CDR3 loop spans 16 amino acids. CDR1 is SGHVS and CDR2 is FQNEAQ in the germline V gene. PCR amplification relied on 60 Vbeta primers (plus 13 Jbeta primers). TCRdb's table, derived via immunoSEQ multiplex PCR, lists solely in-frame clones and lacks some. The table has some 130,000 clones, 80% seen once; the top ten hold more than 3%. Each donor was nominally healthy when sampled (though unrecorded immune exposures were likely). Study findings and constraints: Association of 16,951 TCR beta sequences with HLA alleles was found at 0.05 false discovery rate in a later analysis. In a later analysis, V- and J-gene trimming of beta chains associated with a DCLRE1C missense variant, replicated independently.

The sequence came from a male donor in good health and CMV-seronegative. Specimen: PBMCs. V gene TRBV7-8 combines with J gene TRBJ2-6; the D gene is possibly TRBD2 (5 bases). CDR3 region: CASSLASGSGANVLTF. CDR3 DNA: TGTGCCAGCAGCTTAGCCTCGGGAAGTGGGGCCAACGTCCTGACTTTC.